The 12 T cell receptor beta chains presented below share a single source sample, sequenced in a study of blood T cell repertoires in COVID-19. TCRdb's table, derived via immunoSEQ multiplex PCR, lists solely in-frame clones and lacks some. The sample has roughly 190,000 clones; about four fifths are singletons. Sample: peripheral blood. These TCRs come from a woman aged 70-85 years with active or convalescent COVID-19.

The V call is TRBV18, the J call TRBJ1-4, with D maybe TRBD1 (5 bases). Germline V lookup: CDR1 KGHSH, CDR2 LQKENI. V was cut by 8 bases and J by 0 bases, with 16 bases left in between. The CDR3 runs 16 residues. The CDR3 bases are TGTGCCAGCCATGGAACGCAAGGGGCAACTAATGAAAAACTGTTTTTT. The encoded protein is CASHGTQGATNEKLFF.

The chain employs TRBV6-5 and TRBJ1-1; unclear D gene. CDR1 is MNHEY and CDR2 is SVGAGI in the germline V gene. This CDR3 has 12 amino acids. V dropped 4 bases and J dropped 11 bases, with 14 bases sitting between them. The CDR3: CASSFFRGEAFF. The CDR3 DNA sequence: TGTGCCAGCAGTTTTTTCCGGGGAGAGGCTTTCTTT.

This clone was counted at least ten times. Other DNA sequences from this sample encode an identical CDR3 as well. The chain uses TRBV6-5 and TRBJ1-6; 8 nucleotides line up with TRBD1. V dropped 2 bases and J dropped 9; count of bases not matched to a gene: 6. Germline values: CDR1 MNHEY, CDR2 SVGAGI. This CDR3 comprises 15 residues. CDR3 nucleotide sequence: TGTGCCAGCAGTTACGGGCAGGGGGCTGGTTCACCCCTCCACTTT. Translating gives CASSYGQGAGSPLHF.

This clone appeared once. The chain couples TRBV19 to TRBJ2-7, with 9 bases identical to TRBD1. CDR1 LNHDA and CDR2 SQIVND come from the germline V gene (reference sequence). The ends lost 6 bases at V and 2 bases at J; junction bases unmatched: 8. The CDR3 loop spans 15 amino acids. CDR3: CASSLGTGRPYEQYF. DNA for the CDR3: TGTGCCAGTAGCCTCGGGACAGGGAGACCCTACGAGCAGTACTTC.

The chain couples TRBV7-3 to TRBJ1-2; D is uncertain. The V end was cut by 10 bases, the J end by 2 bases, with 11 bases between. CDR3 length equals 12 residues. Germline assignment: CDR1 SGHTA and CDR2 FQGTGA. CDR3 bases: TGTGCCACCGGGAGGTCCAACTATGGCTACACCTTC. Translation: CATGRSNYGYTF.

In the case of this clone: The same CDR3 can be traced to other DNA sequences in this sample. The chain has TRBV18 and TRBJ1-1, with 7 positions matching TRBD1. Germline V gene lookup returns CDR1 KGHSH and CDR2 LQKENI. The CDR3 runs 14 residues. The ends lost 2 bases at V and 1 base at J; junction bases unmatched: 1. The CDR3, as DNA: TGTGCCAGCTCACCAGCAGGGGGGAACACTGAAGCTTTCTTT. It codes for CASSPAGGNTEAFF.

The chain uses TRBV5-1 and TRBJ2-5; weak D call: TRBD2 (6 bases). The germline gives CDR1 SGHRS, CDR2 YFSETQ. The germline V and J ends were trimmed by 3 bases and 5 bases, with 11 bases remaining between them. This CDR3 has 13 amino acids. CDR3 sequence: CASSWGSGETQYF. The CDR3 nucleotides read TGCGCCAGCAGCTGGGGGAGCGGGGAGACCCAGTACTTC.

This rearrangement joins TRBV5-6 to TRBJ1-2; possible D gene TRBD1, 5 bases. Germline assignment: CDR1 SGHDT and CDR2 YYEEEE. This CDR3 is 12 amino acids long. Trimming removed 2 bases from V and 8 bases from J, with 10 bases in between. The CDR3 is CASSFGGRGYTF. In DNA form, the CDR3 reads TGTGCCAGCAGCTTCGGGGGGAGAGGCTACACCTTC. The complete variable domain, with remaining parts taken from reference TRBV5-6 and TRBJ1-2, reads DAGVTQSPTHLIKTRGQQVTLRCSPKSGHDTVSWYQQALGQGPQFIFQYYEEEERQRGNFPDRFSGHQFPNYSSELNVNALLLGDSALYLCASSFGGRGYTFGSGTRLTVV.

The CDR3 DNA reads TGTGCCAGCAGCGAACGGTATGTACACGGGACTAGCGGCAATGAGCAGTTCTTC. Its translation is CASSERYVHGTSGNEQFF. The chain has TRBV6-1 and TRBJ2-1, with 11 nucleotides matching TRBD2. This CDR3 is built from 18 residues. Germline V lookup: CDR1 MNHNS, CDR2 SASEGT. With V trimmed by 6 bases and J by 6 bases, 16 bases remained unmatched.

The chain links TRBV28 to TRBJ1-1, with D possibly being TRBD1 (5 bases). The germline gives CDR1 MDHEN, CDR2 SYDVKM. V lost 6 bases and J lost 3, with 14 bases in between. This CDR3 is 14 amino acids long. The CDR3 DNA reads as TGTGCCAGCAGCATGGGGGGGGTCGACACTGAAGCTTTCTTT. Its translation: CASSMGGVDTEAFF.

The J gene is TRBJ2-4, the V gene TRBV29-1, with D maybe TRBD1 (6 bases). CDR1 is SQVTM, CDR2 ANQGSEA, per germline. The CDR3 contains 12 residues. The V end was cut by 3 bases, the J end by 5 bases, with 8 bases between. The CDR3 bases are TGCAGCGTTGAGGCAGGGGAAAACATTCAGTACTTC. It translates to CSVEAGENIQYF.

The chain is built from TRBV6-9 and TRBJ2-1, with 9 bases aligning to TRBD2. Germline V CDR1 and CDR2: MNHGY, SVAAGI. This CDR3 has 21 amino acids. V shed 7 bases and J 0 bases; nucleotides not matched to a gene: 22. CDR3 in amino acids: CASIMTSGDPKKPSSYNEQFF. CDR3 coding DNA: TGTGCCAGCATCATGACTAGCGGCGACCCCAAAAAACCTAGCTCCTACAATGAGCAGTTCTTC.